This passage covers 30 T cell receptor beta chains from one sample sequenced in a study of blood T cell repertoires in COVID-19. This table comes from immunoSEQ multiplex PCR, and its TCRdb copy is limited to in-frame clones, with some not included. The data hold 100,000 to 130,000 clones, with around 89% observed a single time. The sequenced sample consisted of peripheral blood. The receptor source for this set is a man between 50 and 59 years old with active or convalescent COVID-19.

The J gene is TRBJ2-7, the V gene TRBV7-2; 12 bases match TRBD2. CDR3 length equals 16 residues. The ends lost 0 bases at V and 7 bases at J; junction bases unmatched: 7. Germline CDR1 and CDR2: SGHTA and FQGNSA. The DNA for the CDR3 is TGTGCCAGCAGCTTAGCTCTAGCGGGAGGGCCGGGTGAGCAGTACTTC. It specifies CASSLALAGGPGEQYF.

CDR3 sequence reads: CASSTGQSLNTEAFF. CDR3 sequence (DNA): TGCGCCAGCAGCACAGGACAGTCTCTGAACACTGAAGCTTTCTTT. This rearrangement joins TRBV5-1 to TRBJ1-1, with D possibly TRBD1 on 6 matching bases. The CDR3 spans 15 residues. V lost 4 bases to trimming and J lost 0 bases, with 13 bases between them. Germline V gives CDR1 SGHRS, CDR2 YFSETQ.

The chain is built from TRBV28 and TRBJ2-4, with D possibly being TRBD2 (6 bases). Trimming pared 3 bases from V and 1 base from J, leaving 7 bases between. Germline loops: CDR1 MDHEN, CDR2 SYDVKM. This CDR3 region has 14 residues. This CDR3 reads CASSFGGAKNIQYF. DNA for the CDR3: TGTGCCAGCAGTTTTGGAGGGGCCAAAAACATTCAGTACTTC.

This clone was counted a few times. This chain joins TRBV29-1 and TRBJ1-1; 8 positions agree with TRBD1. V was clipped by 5 bases and J by 4 bases; unmatched bases: 9. The CDR3 has 14 amino acids. Germline V gives CDR1 SQVTM, CDR2 ANQGSEA. The CDR3 here is CSVRLQGEGTEAFF. Here the CDR3 DNA reads TGCAGCGTTAGACTACAGGGGGAGGGCACTGAAGCTTTCTTT.

The chain has TRBV3-1 (or the pseudogene TRBV3-2) and TRBJ2-1; TRBD2 agrees at 12 bases. Trimming at V came to 8 bases and at J to 10 bases, leaving 6 bases not matched to a gene. Germline lookup yields CDR1 LGHDT and CDR2 YNNKEL (reference sequence). The CDR3 extends over 13 amino acids. The DNA of the CDR3 is TGTGCCAGCGGCTATGGACTAGCGGGAGAGCAGTTCTTC. Protein product: CASGYGLAGEQFF.

This clone was detected a few times. The chain carries TRBV5-1 and TRBJ2-1; TRBD2 agrees at 15 bases. The length of the CDR3 is 16 residues. The germline CDR1 and CDR2 sequences are SGHRS and YFSETQ. V lost 3 bases and J lost 7; bases outside the gene matches: 5. The CDR3 coding sequence is TGCGCCAGCAGCTGGACTAGCGGGAGGGCCGCGAATGAGCAGTTCTTC. Encoded protein: CASSWTSGRAANEQFF. Full variable domain (remainder filled in from reference TRBV5-1 and TRBJ2-1): KAGVTQTPRYLIKTRGQQVTLSCSPISGHRSVSWYQQTPGQGLQFLFEYFSETQRNKGNFPGRFSGRQFSNSRSEMNVSTLELGDSALYLCASSWTSGRAANEQFFGPGTRLTVL.

A few counts support this clone. V and J are TRBV5-6 and TRBJ2-7, with TRBD2 identical over 9 bases. The length of the CDR3 is 15 residues. Per germline, CDR1 SGHDT and CDR2 YYEEEE. V was clipped by 3 bases and J by 2 bases; unmatched bases: 6. The CDR3 sequence: CASSSSSGNPYEQYF. The CDR3 coding sequence is TGTGCCAGCAGCTCCTCTAGCGGGAACCCCTACGAGCAGTACTTC.

The rearrangement links TRBV21-1 to TRBJ2-4; the table names TRBD2, a call not compared with the DNA. TRBV21-1 corresponds to a pseudogene. CDR3 length equals 10 residues. This CDR3 reads CASLRGTGDF. In DNA, the CDR3 is TGTGCCAGCCTCCGCGGGACGGGCGACTTC.

V usage is TRBV5-6 and J usage is TRBJ1-3; 7 bases are a match to TRBD1. The J segment lost 4 bases and the V segment lost 0 bases, leaving 4 bases of the junction unmatched. The germline CDR1 and CDR2 sequences are SGHDT and YYEEEE. This CDR3 is 15 amino acids long. In nucleotides, the CDR3 is TGTGCCAGCAGCTTGGCCACAGGGGCGGGAAACACCATATATTTT. Translated: CASSLATGAGNTIYF.

V and J are TRBV5-3 and TRBJ1-4, with no clear D. TRBV5-3 is sorted into the ORF group, with uncertain function. V shed 5 bases and J shed 6 bases, with 20 bases lying between them. The CDR3 is 16 residues long. The CDR3 bases are TGTGCCAGAAGATTACCCGACGGGGTTCGGGATGAAAAACTGTTTTTT. The encoded protein is CARRLPDGVRDEKLFF.

The chain links TRBV5-4 to TRBJ1-2; a weak D match, TRBD1 (5 bases). CDR1 and CDR2 (germline): SGHNT, YYREEE (reference sequence). This CDR3 has 14 residues. V lost 0 bases and J lost 4, with 10 bases in between. The CDR3 sequence: CASSLAGTPYGYTF. CDR3 coding DNA: TGTGCCAGCAGCTTGGCCGGGACTCCCTATGGCTACACCTTC.

This clone was recorded once. The rearrangement links TRBV18 to TRBJ1-1, with D maybe TRBD1 (5 bases). The CDR3 has 16 amino acids. Trimming pared 4 bases from V and 0 bases from J, leaving 15 bases between. Germline-derived CDR1 and CDR2 are KGHSH and LQKENI. The CDR3 region has the DNA TGTGCCAGCTCACTGGGGCTGGGCAGTATGAACACTGAAGCTTTCTTT. Its protein is CASSLGLGSMNTEAFF.

The chain employs TRBV5-4 and TRBJ2-7; 7 positions agree with TRBD1. The trim removed 2 bases at V and 3 bases at J, leaving 5 bases unmatched. The CDR3 covers 14 residues. Germline V gene lookup returns CDR1 SGHNT and CDR2 YYREEE (reference sequence). Here the CDR3 DNA reads TGTGCCAGCAGCTTAGAACAGGGGTTCTACGAGCAGTACTTC. It encodes CASSLEQGFYEQYF.

This rearrangement joins TRBV28 to TRBJ2-7, with TRBD1 as a possible D gene (6 bases). Trimming cost V 6 bases and J 0 bases, with 12 bases left between them. From germline, CDR1 is MDHEN and CDR2 SYDVKM. The CDR3 extends over 14 amino acids. CDR3 residues: CASRTSGHSYEQYF. CDR3 DNA: TGTGCCAGCAGAACTTCGGGACACTCCTACGAGCAGTACTTC.

The V gene is TRBV28, the J gene TRBJ2-7, with 8 bases matching TRBD2. The V and J ends lost 6 bases and 3 bases, in that order; junction bases with no gene match: 16. Germline CDR1 and CDR2: MDHEN and SYDVKM. The CDR3 is 17 residues long. The CDR3 DNA is TGTGCCAGCAGCAGGACAAGGGTAATGACTAGCGACTACGAGCAGTACTTC. Its protein is CASSRTRVMTSDYEQYF.

The CDR3 spells CATSDFTLAGQETQYF. Written as DNA, the CDR3 is TGTGCCACCAGTGATTTTACCCTAGCGGGGCAAGAGACCCAGTACTTC. The rearrangement joins TRBV24-1 to TRBJ2-5, with 9 bases that match TRBD2. The V segment lost 1 base and the J segment 2 bases; nucleotides outside the gene matches: 4. The CDR3 consists of 16 residues. Per germline, CDR1 KGHDR and CDR2 SFDVKD.

This clone was picked up a small number of times. The chain joins TRBV6-5 to TRBJ1-1; 7 bases line up with TRBD1. This CDR3 region has 15 residues. Losses at the gene ends were 3 bases for V and 3 bases for J; bases not matched to a gene: 7. Germline V gives CDR1 MNHEY, CDR2 SVGAGI. CDR3 amino acids: CASSYLQGPDTEAFF. In DNA form, the CDR3 reads TGTGCCAGCAGTTATTTACAGGGGCCGGACACTGAAGCTTTCTTT.

This clone was observed a few times. The chain couples TRBV6-6 to TRBJ2-7; TRBD1 is a possible D gene (5 bases). Trimming removed 0 bases at V and 6 bases at J, with 18 bases between. Germline CDR1 is MNHNY and CDR2 is SVGAGI (reference sequence). This CDR3 spans 16 amino acids. CDR3 sequence: CASSYSHGHTFLEQYF. The CDR3 DNA follows: TGTGCCAGCAGTTACTCGCACGGACACACGTTCCTCGAGCAGTACTTC.

The chain recombines TRBV3-1 (or the pseudogene TRBV3-2) with TRBJ1-2, with D hard to call. Trimming took off 4 bases at V and 3 bases at J, with 9 bases between the two ends. The CDR3 has 13 residues. Germline V gene lookup returns CDR1 LGHDT and CDR2 YNNKEL (reference sequence). The CDR3 nucleotides are TGTGCCAGCAGCCGGGGAGGGCACTATGGCTACACCTTC. Translated: CASSRGGHYGYTF.

The chain uses TRBV11-2 and TRBJ1-1, with 8 bases identical to TRBD1. There are 16 residues in the CDR3. V trimming: 3 bases; J trimming: 5 bases; junction bases outside the gene matches: 11. Germline values: CDR1 SGHAT, CDR2 FQNNGV. CDR3 sequence: CASSLNPGQGGTEAFF. As DNA, the CDR3 is TGTGCCAGCAGCTTGAACCCAGGACAGGGCGGGACTGAAGCTTTCTTT.

V gene TRBV4-3 combines with J gene TRBJ1-2; maybe TRBD1 (6 bases). The ends were cut back, 4 bases at V and 3 bases at J, with 18 bases in the middle. The CDR3 is 16 amino acids. The germline V gene encodes CDR1 LGHNA and CDR2 YSLEER. CDR3 in DNA: TGCGCCAGCAGCCTGGGGACATTTGGGGATGACTATGGCTACACCTTC. Protein: CASSLGTFGDDYGYTF.

The chain couples TRBV19 to TRBJ2-2, with a weak D call TRBD2 (5 bases). This CDR3 is built from 14 residues. The ends were cut back, 6 bases at V and 3 bases at J, with 11 bases in the middle. CDR1 LNHDA and CDR2 SQIVND come from the germline V gene (reference sequence). CDR3 nucleotides: TGTGCCAGTAGGGGCGGGCGTGACACCGGGGAGCTGTTTTTT. It encodes CASRGGRDTGELFF. Combining the CDR3 with reference TRBV19 and TRBJ2-2 gives the whole variable domain DGGITQSPKYLFRKEGQNVTLSCEQNLNHDAMYWYRQDPGQGLRLIYYSQIVNDFQKGDIAEGYSVSREKKESFPLTVTSAQKNPTAFYLCASRGGRDTGELFFGEGSRLTVL.

This chain connects TRBV5-8 to TRBJ2-1; TRBD2 matches 8 bases. Trimming at V came to 5 bases and at J to 6 bases, leaving 10 bases not matched to a gene. This CDR3 region has 15 residues. Germline V gene data show CDR1 as SGHTS and CDR2 as YDEGEE. CDR3 coding DNA: TGTGCCAGCAGTGAAAGGGGACTAGTTGGCAATGAGCAGTTCTTC. It translates to CASSERGLVGNEQFF.

The chain carries TRBV30 and TRBJ2-2, with D possibly matching TRBD2 (5 bases). Germline CDR1 and CDR2: GTSNPN and SVGIG (reference sequence). Trimming stripped 0 bases from V and 5 bases from J, with 10 bases between. The CDR3 spans 14 residues. The CDR3 region is CAWSVLRLTGELFF. Written as DNA, the CDR3 is TGTGCCTGGAGTGTACTAAGACTAACCGGGGAGCTGTTTTTT.

For this clone: One end of the junction is discordant with germline, which a read error may explain. The chain couples TRBV4-1 to TRBJ2-2, with 8 positions matching TRBD2. The CDR3 runs 16 residues. From germline, CDR1 is MGHRA and CDR2 YSYEKL. CDR3 DNA sequence: TGCGCCAGCAGCCAAGACCGGGCGGGAGGTCCCCGGGGAGCTGTTTTT. It specifies CASSQDRAGGPRGAVF.

The chain recombines TRBV7-6 with TRBJ2-3; 7 bases match TRBD2. The CDR3 extends over 15 amino acids. The germline V gene has CDR1 SGHVS and CDR2 FNYEAQ. The ends lost 5 bases at V and 2 bases at J; junction bases unmatched: 7. CDR3 protein: CASSPQLANTDTQYF. In DNA form, the CDR3 reads TGTGCCAGCAGCCCTCAACTAGCGAACACAGATACGCAGTATTTT.

The chain combines TRBV20-1 with TRBJ2-6; D is ambiguous. This CDR3 contains 11 residues. CDR1 and CDR2 from the germline V gene are DFQATT and SNEGSKA (reference sequence). CDR3 residues: CSVYGANVLTF. The CDR3 DNA is TGCAGCGTCTATGGGGCCAACGTCCTGACTTTC.

This clone was seen a single time. The gene calls are TRBV7-2 and TRBJ2-1, with D maybe TRBD1 (6 bases). Germline V gene data show CDR1 as SGHTA and CDR2 as FQGNSA. This CDR3 is built from 14 residues. Between the trimmed V and J ends, which lost 0 bases and 7 bases, there was a span of 10 bases. CDR3 region: CASSLADRPNEQFF. CDR3 nucleotide sequence: TGTGCCAGCAGCTTAGCAGACAGGCCTAATGAGCAGTTCTTC.

This clone has only one observation. This chain uses TRBV19 with TRBJ1-1; D is possibly TRBD1 (5 bases). The germline V and J ends were trimmed by 1 base and 11 bases, with 11 bases remaining between them. Per the germline V gene, CDR1 is LNHDA and CDR2 is SQIVND (reference sequence). The CDR3 runs 12 residues. In DNA, the CDR3 is TGTGCCAGTAGTATAGCGGAAGGGGCGGCTTTCTTT. This encodes CASSIAEGAAFF. Full variable domain (missing parts from reference TRBV19 and TRBJ1-1): DGGITQSPKYLFRKEGQNVTLSCEQNLNHDAMYWYRQDPGQGLRLIYYSQIVNDFQKGDIAEGYSVSREKKESFPLTVTSAQKNPTAFYLCASSIAEGAAFFGQGTRLTVV.

The gene calls are TRBV2 and TRBJ1-2, with D unresolved. V was shortened by 4 bases and J by 0 bases, with 6 bases between the two germline ends. Per the germline V gene, CDR1 is SNHLY and CDR2 is FYNNEI. CDR3 length: 13 amino acids. The DNA for the CDR3 is TGTGCCAGCAGTGTTCAGGCTAACTATGGCTACACCTTC. It yields the protein CASSVQANYGYTF.